Below, 3 T cell receptor beta chains from the same sample are listed, as sequenced in a study of blood T cell repertoires in COVID-19. TCRdb's table, derived via immunoSEQ multiplex PCR, lists solely in-frame clones and lacks some. This table has about 500,000 clones, roughly 89% appearing once. Source material: peripheral blood. These receptors were taken from a man aged 18 to 30 with COVID-19, enrolled during active disease.

V and J are TRBV18 and TRBJ1-2, with 8 bases identical to TRBD1. Losses at the gene ends were 2 bases for V and 6 bases for J; bases not matched to a gene: 5. The CDR3 is 14 amino acids. CDR1 and CDR2 from the germline V gene are KGHSH and LQKENI. As DNA, the CDR3 is TGTGCCAGCTCACCAGGTTCAGGGGGCCATGGCTACACCTTC. Translation: CASSPGSGGHGYTF.

CDR3 sequence (DNA): TGTGCCAGCAGTGAAAATCCAGCTAACTATGGCTACACCTTC. Its protein product is CASSENPANYGYTF. This rearrangement joins TRBV6-1 to TRBJ1-2; D unclear. The germline V gene encodes CDR1 MNHNS and CDR2 SASEGT. The CDR3 totals 14 residues. V dropped 2 bases and J dropped 0 bases, with 7 bases sitting between them.

This chain uses TRBV7-2 with TRBJ1-2; perhaps TRBD1 as D (6 bases). The germline V and J ends were trimmed by 5 bases and 5 bases, with 15 bases remaining between them. This CDR3 comprises 14 residues. The V gene's germline CDR1 is SGHTA and CDR2 FQGNSA. The CDR3 DNA sequence: TGTGCCAGCAGCCTGGGGGCCGGTCCTTATGGCTACACCTTC. It translates to CASSLGAGPYGYTF.